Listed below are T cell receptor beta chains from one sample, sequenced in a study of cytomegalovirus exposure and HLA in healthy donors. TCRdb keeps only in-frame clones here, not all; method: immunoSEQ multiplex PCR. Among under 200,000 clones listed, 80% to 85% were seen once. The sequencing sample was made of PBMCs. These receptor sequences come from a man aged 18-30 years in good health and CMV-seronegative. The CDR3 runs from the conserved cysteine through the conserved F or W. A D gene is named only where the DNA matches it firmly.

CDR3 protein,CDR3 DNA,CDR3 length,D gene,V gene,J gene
CASSHNRGLSAEAFF,TGTGCCAGCAGCCACAACAGGGGGCTTAGCGCTGAAGCTTTCTTT,15,TRBD1,TRBV14,TRBJ1-1
CASSTNRGVTDTQYF,TGCGCCAGCAGCACCAACAGGGGAGTGACAGATACGCAGTATTTT,15,TRBD1,TRBV5-1,TRBJ2-3
CASSFGLAVNTGELFF,TGTGCCAGCAGCTTCGGACTAGCAGTGAACACCGGGGAGCTGTTTTTT,16,TRBD2,TRBV9,TRBJ2-2
CASGPYSNEQYF,TGTGCTAGTGGTCCATACTCGAATGAGCAGTACTTC,12,NA,TRBV12-5,TRBJ2-7
CASGTGGNQPQHF,TGTGCTAGTGGGACAGGGGGCAATCAGCCCCAGCATTTT,13,TRBD1,TRBV12-5,TRBJ1-5
CASSLGLLVGGNEQFF,TGTGCCAGCAGCTTAGGTTTGCTGGTCGGGGGGAATGAGCAGTTCTTC,16,TRBD2,TRBV11-3,TRBJ2-1
CASSLGDFATNEKLFF,TGTGCCAGCAGCTTAGGGGACTTTGCAACTAATGAAAAACTGTTTTTT,16,NA,TRBV11-2,TRBJ1-4
CASSSLLASETQYF,TGTGCCAGCAGCTCCTTACTAGCTTCTGAGACCCAGTACTTC,14,NA,TRBV7-2,TRBJ2-5
CASSYGSGNEKLFF,TGTGCCAGCAGTTACGGGAGTGGCAATGAAAAACTGTTTTTT,14,NA,TRBV6-6,TRBJ1-4
CASSTGRAGEQFF,TGTGCCAGCAGCACCGGGAGGGCAGGTGAGCAGTTCTTC,13,TRBD2,TRBV9,TRBJ2-1
CASSQEALRAGQLYEQYF,TGCGCCAGCAGCCAAGAGGCCCTTAGGGCAGGACAGCTCTACGAGCAGTACTTC,18,NA,TRBV4-1,TRBJ2-7
CASSVDPTGNYGYTF,TGTGCCAGCAGCGTCGACCCGACAGGGAACTATGGCTACACCTTC,15,TRBD1,TRBV9,TRBJ1-2
CASRMGTDNEQFF,TGTGCCAGTAGGATGGGGACAGACAATGAGCAGTTCTTC,13,TRBD1,TRBV19,TRBJ2-1
CASSLEYATGNEQYF,TGTGCTAGCAGCTTAGAGTACGCGACAGGGAATGAGCAGTACTTC,15,TRBD1,TRBV7-7,TRBJ2-7
CASSFSGRTDTQYF,TGTGCTAGCAGCTTTAGCGGGAGGACAGATACGCAGTATTTT,14,TRBD2,TRBV7-7,TRBJ2-3
CARDDTSGQETQYF,TGTGCCAGGGACGACACTAGCGGGCAAGAGACCCAGTACTTC,14,TRBD2,TRBV2,TRBJ2-5